This TCR beta chain was found in a study of blood T cells in healthy people across ages. After removal of 4 bases from V and 1 base from J, the junction contained 3 bases not matched to a gene. This CDR3 has 14 residues. The table lists this clonotype with a few counts. Its target is unknown. Findings of the study overall: Not knowing donor CMV status may have confounded expanded clonotype changes.

Primers used in a second PCR of about 6 to 12 cycles were a sample-barcoded 5' primer and a J-beta primer mix. TCRdb ran MiXCR on the 5' RACE reads and lists one entry per CDR3 protein. The sample shows some 940,000 distinct CDR3 sequences, 29% of them seen only once. The same data also went into a second study, on T cells of mothers and their children.

This chain links TRBV12-3 or TRBV12-4 with TRBJ1-1; 7 positions match TRBD1. The clonotype was recovered from a woman aged 35 to 49 in good health. Sequencing was done on a sample of blood. The CDR3 loop reads CASSSDRRNTEAFF. In DNA form, the CDR3 reads TGTGCCAGCAGTTCGGACAGGAGGAACACTGAAGCTTTCTTT.